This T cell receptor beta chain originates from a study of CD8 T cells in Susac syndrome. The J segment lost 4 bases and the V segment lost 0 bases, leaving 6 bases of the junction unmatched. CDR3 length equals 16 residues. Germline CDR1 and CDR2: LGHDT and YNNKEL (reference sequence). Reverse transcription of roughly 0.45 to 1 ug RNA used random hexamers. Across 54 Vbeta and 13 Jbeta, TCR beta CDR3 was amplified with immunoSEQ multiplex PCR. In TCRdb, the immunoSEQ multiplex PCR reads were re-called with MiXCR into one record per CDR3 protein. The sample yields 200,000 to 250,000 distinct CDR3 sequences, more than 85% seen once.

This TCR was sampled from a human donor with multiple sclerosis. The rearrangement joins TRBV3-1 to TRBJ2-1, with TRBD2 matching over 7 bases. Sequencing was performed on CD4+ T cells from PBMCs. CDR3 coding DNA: TGTGCCAGCAGCCAAGAGGGCTCGGGGGGATACAATGAGCAGTTCTTC. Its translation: CASSQEGSGGYNEQFF.